These T cell receptor beta chains were read from a single sample in a study of cytomegalovirus exposure and HLA in healthy donors. Sequencing was performed with immunoSEQ multiplex PCR; in TCRdb, only in-frame clones are kept and a portion is missing. Here the sample spans about 140,000 clones, around 81% being singletons. Specimen: PBMCs. The receptors shown here come from a man aged 45-65 years in good health and CMV-seronegative. CDR3s include the opening cysteine and the closing phenylalanine or tryptophan. The D gene is left open where the match is weak.

j_call d_call v_call cdr3_length cdr3_aa
TRBJ2-7 . TRBV9 16 CASSVGSGGVLYEQYF
TRBJ2-1 TRBD1 TRBV11-2 16 CASSLLRDRGNNEQFF
TRBJ2-7 TRBD1 TRBV2 14 CASSVKQGAAEQYF
TRBJ1-5 . TRBV6-5 14 CASCRGAGNQPQHF
TRBJ1-2 TRBD1 TRBV11-3 13 CASSSGTGKGYTF
TRBJ2-2 . TRBV6-1 17 CASSDGGLARNTGELFF
TRBJ1-5 . TRBV6-1 15 CASRSKQGHGQPQHF
TRBJ2-5 TRBD1 TRBV6-1 15 CASTRVVTGVGEQYF
TRBJ2-7 . TRBV5-1 12 CASRDTTYEQYF
TRBJ2-3 . TRBV19 13 CASSTSRTDTQYF
TRBJ2-7 . TRBV4-2 11 CASSQGAKQYF
TRBJ2-1 TRBD2 TRBV6-6 16 CASSYRLAGGKEEQFF
TRBJ2-3 TRBD2 TRBV9 16 CASSPGLAHPTDTQYF
TRBJ2-3 TRBD1 TRBV19 16 CASTLRGTGTTDTQYF
TRBJ2-5 . TRBV2 12 CASSEALETQYF
TRBJ1-1 TRBD1 TRBV19 15 CASSPGTGGTTEAFF
TRBJ1-2 . TRBV30 12 CAWSGLGYGYTF
TRBJ2-7 . TRBV6-6 16 CASSYSKGSYSYEQYF
TRBJ1-4 . TRBV5-6 15 CASGSQGLQNEKLFF
TRBJ1-2 . TRBV6-4 13 CASSAFANYGYTF
TRBJ1-5 . TRBV18 15 CASSPEGLSNQPQHF
TRBJ1-4 . TRBV5-8 14 CASSRRPSDGKLFF
TRBJ2-7 TRBD1 TRBV28 16 CASSLNDRGKAYEQYF
TRBJ1-1 . TRBV5-3 19 CARSHHPGTTLKGNTEAFF
TRBJ2-7 . TRBV28 15 CASSFLTGYSYEQYF
TRBJ1-1 . TRBV20-1 11 CSARGNTEAFF
TRBJ1-1 TRBD1 TRBV6-1 15 CAGSETGTGLSEAFF
TRBJ2-5 . TRBV7-9 15 CASSTGQLREETQYF
TRBJ1-1 . TRBV6-5 12 CASSYDRTEAFF